This T cell receptor (beta chain) originates from a study of CD8+CD57+ T cells in acquired aplastic anemia. Study in general: In CD4+ cells, healthy donors produced an average of around 11 million reads. Findings and limits, study-wide: Patients showed no significant difference from controls in CD8+ Simpson's diversity.

This clonotype was recorded at least ten times. Its antigen is still unknown. It was genomic DNA that served as the template for profiling TCR beta VDJ and CDR3. Via MiXCR, TCRdb re-called the reads, giving one row per CDR3 protein. The sample contains hundreds of thousands of distinct CDR3 sequences, about 70% of which appear only once. Trimming removed 5 bases at V and 11 bases at J, with 19 bases between. The V gene's germline CDR1 is SGHAT and CDR2 FQNNGV. This CDR3 spans 14 amino acids. Sequencing was performed on sorted CD4+, CD8+, or CD8+CD57+ T cells (not recorded which) from PBMCs. The chain recombines TRBV11-2 with TRBJ2-1, with a tentative D call TRBD1 (6 bases). The clonotype was recovered from a human donor in good health, serving as a control. CDR3 sequence (DNA): TGTGCCAGCAGCCCCCCCGGACAGTTAATAAAGCAGTTCTTC. As protein: CASSPPGQLIKQFF.